These 20 T cell receptor beta chains share one sample of origin, sequenced in a study of T cells in Graves' hyperthyroidism and ophthalmopathy. RNA transcripts served as the template for amplifying TCR beta CDR3 regions. TCR CDR3 regions were first amplified by RT-PCR with HTBI primers. TCRdb itself ran the multiplex PCR reads through MiXCR, one entry per CDR3 protein. The repertoire consists of 690,000 or so distinct CDR3 sequences, with 15% to 20% occurring once and the leading ten covering around 17%. The sequenced sample was blood. Every receptor here comes from a woman aged 50 to 65 with Graves' hyperthyroidism that later progressed to Graves' ophthalmopathy.

Details on this clonotype: A much larger clone is a single base away; this may be a read error. The V and J genes are TRBV18 and TRBJ1-2, with TRBD1 as a possible D gene (6 bases). This CDR3 region has 15 residues. In germline, CDR1 is KGHSH, CDR2 LQKENI. The CDR3 is CVSSPGTTTTYGYTF. DNA for the CDR3: TGTGTCAGCTCACCCGGGACAACCACTACCTATGGCTACACCTTC.

This clonotype appeared a few times. The chain links TRBV4-1 to TRBJ1-1, with D maybe TRBD1 (6 bases). With 3 bases removed from V and 3 bases from J, the gap between germline ends came to 11 bases. CDR3 length: 14 residues. The V gene's germline CDR1 is MGHRA and CDR2 YSYEKL. The DNA of the CDR3 is TGCGCCAGCAGCCATCCGGACAGTTACACTGAAGCTTTCTTT. Residues: CASSHPDSYTEAFF.

This clonotype came up a few times. The chain combines TRBV6-5 with TRBJ2-2, with 8 bases lining up with TRBD2. J lost 0 bases, V lost 0 bases, and 9 bases had no gene match. The CDR3 consists of 19 residues. Germline V gives CDR1 MNHEY, CDR2 SVGAGI. The CDR3 here is CASSYSTPSGGANTGELFF. DNA for the CDR3: TGTGCCAGCAGTTACTCGACCCCGAGCGGGGGAGCGAACACCGGGGAGCTGTTTTTT.

This clonotype was found many times. The rearrangement links TRBV5-8 to TRBJ1-5, with D possibly being TRBD1 (5 bases). The V and J ends lost 2 bases and 6 bases respectively, with 18 bases between them. The CDR3 is made up of 16 amino acids. The V gene's germline CDR1 is SGHTS and CDR2 YDEGEE. The CDR3 DNA follows: TGTGCCAGCAGCTTCCTAGCGACAGTTACCTCTCAGCCCCAGCATTTT. Translating gives CASSFLATVTSQPQHF.

This clonotype was observed many times. The chain joins TRBV12-3 or TRBV12-4 to TRBJ2-7, with D unclear. The CDR3 has 12 residues. Trimming removed 5 bases from V and 3 bases from J, with 8 bases in between. CDR3 coding DNA: TGTGCCAGCAGTACTGGAAACTACGAGCAGTACTTC. As protein: CASSTGNYEQYF.

The rearrangement joins TRBV20-1 to TRBJ1-3; D may be TRBD1 (5 bases). The CDR3 extends over 13 amino acids. Germline V CDR1 and CDR2: DFQATT, SNEGSKA (reference sequence). Trimming left V 6 bases short and J 5 bases short, with 14 bases between. The CDR3 sequence is CSARPGDRNTIYF. In DNA form, the CDR3 reads TGCAGTGCCCGCCCGGGGGATAGAAACACCATATATTTT.

The chain carries TRBV2 and TRBJ2-5; possibly TRBD2 for D (6 bases). This CDR3 region has 13 residues. Trimming left V 5 bases short and J 0 bases short, with 7 bases between. The germline gives CDR1 SNHLY, CDR2 FYNNEI. The CDR3 bases are TGTGCCAGCAGTCTAGCGCACCAAGAGACCCAGTACTTC. It codes for CASSLAHQETQYF.

The rearrangement links TRBV20-1 to TRBJ1-3; possible D gene TRBD1, 6 bases. V gave up 6 bases and J gave up 0 bases, with 12 bases separating them. The CDR3 runs to 14 residues. Germline lookup yields CDR1 DFQATT and CDR2 SNEGSKA (reference sequence). CDR3 residues: CSAPDRTSGNTIYF. The CDR3 DNA is TGCAGTGCACCTGACAGGACCTCTGGAAACACCATATATTTT.

This clonotype was counted at least ten times. This sequence joins TRBV11-2 and TRBJ1-2; possible D gene TRBD1, 5 bases. The germline CDR1 and CDR2 sequences are SGHAT and FQNNGV. Trimming stripped 0 bases from V and 6 bases from J, with 5 bases between. The CDR3 loop spans 12 amino acids. CDR3 region: CASSLEGHGYTF. CDR3 bases: TGTGCCAGCAGCTTAGAGGGGCATGGCTACACCTTC.

The gene calls are TRBV6-1 and TRBJ2-1, with 11 bases aligning to TRBD1. V lost 10 bases to trimming and J lost 8 bases; unmatched junction nucleotides: 16. This CDR3 spans 16 amino acids. Germline CDR1 MNHNS, CDR2 SASEGT. The CDR3 nucleotides read TGTGCCACCTCTCCGGTCCGGGACAGGGGGTGGGATGAGCAGTTCTTC. It specifies CATSPVRDRGWDEQFF.

This clonotype was seen a few times. A much larger clone differs from this one at a single base, so this may be a read error. V is TRBV27 and J is TRBJ2-7, with 7 bases fitting TRBD1. Germline values: CDR1 MNHEY, CDR2 SMNVEV (reference sequence). The CDR3 extends over 13 amino acids. The CDR3 region is CASSLGQPYEQCF. CDR3 sequence (DNA): TGTGCCAGCAGTTTGGGACAGCCCTACGAGCAGTGCTTC.

This clonotype has at least ten counts. The CDR3 DNA is TGTGCCAGCAGCTTAGGCCCTAGCGGCACAGATACGCAGTATTTT. Translating gives CASSLGPSGTDTQYF. The chain has TRBV7-2 and TRBJ2-3; tentatively, D is TRBD2 (6 bases). CDR1 and CDR2 from the germline V gene are SGHTA and FQGNSA. The CDR3 extends over 15 amino acids. V was shortened by 1 base and J by 1 base, with 9 bases between the two germline ends.

This clonotype turned up a few times. The V and J genes are TRBV6-5 and TRBJ1-3; unclear D gene. The CDR3 spans 20 residues. The ends were cut back, 0 bases at V and 1 base at J, with 22 bases in the middle. From germline, CDR1 is MNHEY and CDR2 SVGAGI. The CDR3 sequence: CASSYSLLGSTLTSGNTIYF. CDR3 DNA sequence: TGTGCCAGCAGTTACTCGCTTCTGGGTTCGACACTAACATCTGGAAACACCATATATTTT.

This chain joins TRBV5-1 and TRBJ1-2; 12 nucleotides line up with TRBD1. Unmatched junction bases numbered 13, after V lost 1 base and J lost 3 bases. CDR1 SGHRS and CDR2 YFSETQ come from the germline V gene. CDR3 size: 19 residues. CDR3 sequence: CASSLPQGGTGGSDYGYTF. CDR3 coding DNA: TGCGCCAGCAGCTTGCCCCAAGGGGGGACAGGGGGCTCGGACTATGGCTACACCTTC. The full variable domain, completed using reference TRBV5-1 and TRBJ1-2, is KAGVTQTPRYLIKTRGQQVTLSCSPISGHRSVSWYQQTPGQGLQFLFEYFSETQRNKGNFPGRFSGRQFSNSRSEMNVSTLELGDSALYLCASSLPQGGTGGSDYGYTFGSGTRLTVV.

The rearrangement joins TRBV6-2 or TRBV6-3 to TRBJ2-7, with D tentatively TRBD1 (6 bases). Germline CDR1 is MNHEY and CDR2 is SVGEGT. V dropped 2 bases and J dropped 2 bases, with 13 bases sitting between them. The CDR3 runs 15 residues. CDR3 amino acids: CASSYDRNRPYEQYF. DNA for the CDR3: TGTGCCAGCAGTTACGACAGGAACCGACCCTACGAGCAGTACTTC.

This clonotype came up many times. J is TRBJ2-5 and V is TRBV11-2; TRBD2 is a possible D gene (5 bases). The length of the CDR3 is 13 residues. From germline, CDR1 is SGHAT and CDR2 FQNNGV. The ends were cut back, 3 bases at V and 9 bases at J, with 14 bases in the middle. Here the CDR3 reads CASSFNSRDAQYF. CDR3 DNA: TGTGCCAGCAGCTTCAACTCCCGGGATGCCCAGTACTTC.

At least ten counts were recorded for this clonotype. V gene TRBV3-1 combines with J gene TRBJ2-3; tentatively, D is TRBD2 (5 bases). Germline V gene data show CDR1 as LGHDT and CDR2 as YNNKEL (reference sequence). Trimming stripped 0 bases from V and 6 bases from J, with 13 bases between. The CDR3 spans 15 residues. The CDR3 DNA reads TGTGCCAGCAGCCAAGATCTCGTCGGGATGGATACGCAGTATTTT. Protein: CASSQDLVGMDTQYF.

This clonotype was detected many times. The genes are TRBV5-1 and TRBJ1-1, with TRBD1 identical over 11 bases. Germline CDR1 and CDR2: SGHRS and YFSETQ. The CDR3 covers 16 residues. The ends lost 0 bases at V and 5 bases at J; junction bases unmatched: 6. CDR3 sequence (DNA): TGCGCCAGCAGCTTGGGACCCGGGACAGGGGGAACTGAAGCTTTCTTT. This sequence encodes CASSLGPGTGGTEAFF.

This clonotype appeared once. Possible read error: a much larger clone is one base away. This CDR3 fails to terminate in the conserved phenylalanine or tryptophan, so it likely reflects a read error. The chain is built from TRBV5-1 and TRBJ1-1, with D possibly TRBD1 on 5 matching bases. The CDR3 is 15 amino acids. With 4 bases removed from V and 0 bases from J, the gap between germline ends came to 13 bases. Germline values: CDR1 SGHRS, CDR2 YFSETQ. CDR3 coding DNA: TGCGCCAGCAGCCCGGGACGTAGCATGAACACTGAAGCTTTCTCT. This codes for CASSPGRSMNTEAFS.

V usage is TRBV3-1 and J usage is TRBJ2-1, with 10 bases matching TRBD2. The CDR3 runs 15 residues. The V segment lost 2 bases and the J segment 7 bases; nucleotides outside the gene matches: 5. Per germline, CDR1 LGHDT and CDR2 YNNKEL (reference sequence). CDR3 in DNA: TGTGCCAGCAGCCAAATAGCGGGAGGTGCGAATGAGCAGTTCTTC. Amino acid sequence: CASSQIAGGANEQFF.